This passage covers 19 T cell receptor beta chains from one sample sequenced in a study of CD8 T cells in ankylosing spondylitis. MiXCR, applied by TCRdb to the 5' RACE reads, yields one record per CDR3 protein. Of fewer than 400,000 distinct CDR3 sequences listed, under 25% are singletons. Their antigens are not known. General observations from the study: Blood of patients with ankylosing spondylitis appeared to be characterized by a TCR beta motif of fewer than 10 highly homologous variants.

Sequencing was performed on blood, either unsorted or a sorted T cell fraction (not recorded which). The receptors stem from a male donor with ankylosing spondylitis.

The CDR3, as DNA: TGCAGCGTTGTACTTGGGCGGGGTAATGAAAAACTGTTTTTT. As protein: CSVVLGRGNEKLFF. V and J are TRBV29-1 and TRBJ1-4; the D is unclear. Germline assignment: CDR1 SQVTM and CDR2 ANQGSEA. Trimming cost V 4 bases and J 4 bases, with 13 bases left between them. The CDR3 has 14 amino acids.

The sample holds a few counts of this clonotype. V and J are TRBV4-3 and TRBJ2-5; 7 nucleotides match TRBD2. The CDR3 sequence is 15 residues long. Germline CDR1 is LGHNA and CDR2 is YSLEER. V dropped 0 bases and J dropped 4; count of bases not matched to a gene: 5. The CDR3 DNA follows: TGCGCCAGCAGCCAAGACGGACTAGTATTAGAGACCCAGTACTTC. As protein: CASSQDGLVLETQYF.

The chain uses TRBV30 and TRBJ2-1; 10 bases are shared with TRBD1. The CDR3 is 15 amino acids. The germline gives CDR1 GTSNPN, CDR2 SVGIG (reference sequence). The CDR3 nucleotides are TGTGTTTTGGGCCGGGGGACAGGGGTATACAATGAGCAGTTCTTC. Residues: CVLGRGTGVYNEQFF. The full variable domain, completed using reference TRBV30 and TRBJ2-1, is SQTIHQWPATLVQPVGSPLSLECTVEGTSNPNLYWYRQAAGRGLQLLFYSVGIGQISSEVPQNLSASRPQDRQFILSSKKLLLSDSGFYLCVLGRGTGVYNEQFFGPGTRLTVL.

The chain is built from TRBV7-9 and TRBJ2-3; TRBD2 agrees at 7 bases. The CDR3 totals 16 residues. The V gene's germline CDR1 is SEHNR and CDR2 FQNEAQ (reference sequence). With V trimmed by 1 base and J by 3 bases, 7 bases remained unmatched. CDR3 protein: CASSLGAPGGTDTQYF. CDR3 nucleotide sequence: TGTGCCAGCAGCTTAGGCGCGCCGGGGGGTACAGATACGCAGTATTTT.

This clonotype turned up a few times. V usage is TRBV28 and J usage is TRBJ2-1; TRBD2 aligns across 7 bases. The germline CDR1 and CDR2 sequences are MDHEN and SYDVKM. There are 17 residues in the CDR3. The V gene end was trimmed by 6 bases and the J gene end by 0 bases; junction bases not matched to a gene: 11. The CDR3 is CASSFSGAISSYNEQFF. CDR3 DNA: TGTGCCAGCAGCTTCAGCGGGGCCATAAGCTCCTACAATGAGCAGTTCTTC.

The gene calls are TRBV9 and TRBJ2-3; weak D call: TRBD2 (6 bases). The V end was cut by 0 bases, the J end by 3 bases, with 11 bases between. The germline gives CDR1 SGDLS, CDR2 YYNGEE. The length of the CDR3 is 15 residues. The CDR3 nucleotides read TGTGCCAGCAGCGTAGGTAGGGCGGGAACAGATACGCAGTATTTT. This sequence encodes CASSVGRAGTDTQYF.

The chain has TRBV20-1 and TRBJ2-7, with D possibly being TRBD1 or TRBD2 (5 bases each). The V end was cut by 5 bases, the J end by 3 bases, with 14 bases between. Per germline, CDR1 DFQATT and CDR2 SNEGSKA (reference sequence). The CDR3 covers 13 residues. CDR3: CSAGGRVGYEQYF. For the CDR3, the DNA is TGCAGTGCTGGGGGAAGGGTGGGCTACGAGCAGTACTTC.

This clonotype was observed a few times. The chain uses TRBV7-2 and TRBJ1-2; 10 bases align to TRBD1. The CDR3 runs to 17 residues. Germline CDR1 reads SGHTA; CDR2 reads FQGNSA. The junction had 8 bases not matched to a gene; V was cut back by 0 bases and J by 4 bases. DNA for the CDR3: TGTGCCAGCAGCTTAGCGACAGGGGGCTCGACTAGCTATGGCTACACCTTC. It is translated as CASSLATGGSTSYGYTF.

The CDR3 DNA is TGCGCCAGCAGCCAAGAATACGGGAATTCACCCCTCCACTTT. It translates to CASSQEYGNSPLHF. The genes are TRBV4-3 and TRBJ1-6; no clear D. Germline CDR1 reads LGHNA; CDR2 reads YSLEER. The CDR3 sequence is 14 residues long. Trimming removed 0 bases at V and 7 bases at J, with 7 bases between.

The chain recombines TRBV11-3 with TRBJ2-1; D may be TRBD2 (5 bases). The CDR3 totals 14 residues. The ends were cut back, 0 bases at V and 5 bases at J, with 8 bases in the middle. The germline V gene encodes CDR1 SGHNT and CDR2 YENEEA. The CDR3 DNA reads TGTGCCAGCAGCTTAGATGGAGGCCACAATGAGCAGTTCTTC. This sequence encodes CASSLDGGHNEQFF.

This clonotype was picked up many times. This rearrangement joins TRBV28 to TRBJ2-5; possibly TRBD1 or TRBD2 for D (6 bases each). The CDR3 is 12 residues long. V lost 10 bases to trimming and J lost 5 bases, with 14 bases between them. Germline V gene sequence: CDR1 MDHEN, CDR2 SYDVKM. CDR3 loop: CATSLGGETQYF. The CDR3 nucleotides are TGTGCCACATCGCTAGGGGGGGAGACCCAGTACTTC.

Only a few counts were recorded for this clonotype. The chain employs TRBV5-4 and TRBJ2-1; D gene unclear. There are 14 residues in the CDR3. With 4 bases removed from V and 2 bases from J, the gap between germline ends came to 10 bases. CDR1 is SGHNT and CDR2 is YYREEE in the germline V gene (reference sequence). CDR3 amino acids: CASSEVGTYNEQFF. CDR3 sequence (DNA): TGTGCCAGCAGCGAAGTAGGCACCTACAATGAGCAGTTCTTC.

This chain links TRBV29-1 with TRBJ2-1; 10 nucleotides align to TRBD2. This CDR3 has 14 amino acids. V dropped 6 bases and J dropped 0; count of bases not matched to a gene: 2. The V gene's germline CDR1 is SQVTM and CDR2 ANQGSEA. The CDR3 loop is CSVRTSGSYNEQFF. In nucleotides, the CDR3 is TGCAGCGTCAGGACTAGCGGCTCCTACAATGAGCAGTTCTTC.

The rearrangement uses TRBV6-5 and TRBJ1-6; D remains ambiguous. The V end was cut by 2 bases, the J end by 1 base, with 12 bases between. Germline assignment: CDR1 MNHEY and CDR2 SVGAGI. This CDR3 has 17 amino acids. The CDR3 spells CASSYSRGSSYNSPLHF. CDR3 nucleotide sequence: TGTGCCAGCAGTTACAGCAGAGGGTCTTCCTATAATTCACCCCTCCACTTT.

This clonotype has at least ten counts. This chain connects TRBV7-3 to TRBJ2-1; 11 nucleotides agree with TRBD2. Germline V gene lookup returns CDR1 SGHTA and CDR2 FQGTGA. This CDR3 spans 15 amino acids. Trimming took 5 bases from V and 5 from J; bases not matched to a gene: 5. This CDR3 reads CASSRTSGRHNEQFF. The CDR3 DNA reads TGTGCCAGCAGCCGAACTAGCGGGAGACACAATGAGCAGTTCTTC.

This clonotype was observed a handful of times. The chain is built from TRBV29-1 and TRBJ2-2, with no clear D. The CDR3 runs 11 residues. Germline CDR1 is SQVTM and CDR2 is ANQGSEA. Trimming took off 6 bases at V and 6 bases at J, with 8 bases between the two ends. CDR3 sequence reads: CSVARSGELFF. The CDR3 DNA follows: TGCAGCGTCGCCCGGTCCGGGGAGCTGTTTTTT.

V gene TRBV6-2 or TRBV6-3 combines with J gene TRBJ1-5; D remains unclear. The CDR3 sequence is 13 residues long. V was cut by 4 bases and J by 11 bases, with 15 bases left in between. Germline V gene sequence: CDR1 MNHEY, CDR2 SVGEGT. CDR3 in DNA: TGTGCCAGCAGTTTCGTCAGATTATCGTCCCAGCATTTT. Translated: CASSFVRLSSQHF.

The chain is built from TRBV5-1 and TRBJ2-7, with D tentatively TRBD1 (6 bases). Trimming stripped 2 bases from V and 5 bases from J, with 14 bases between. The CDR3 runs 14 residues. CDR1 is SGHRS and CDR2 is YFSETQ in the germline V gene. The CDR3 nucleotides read TGCGCCAGCAGCTTTTCGACAGGAGCTGACGAGCAGTACTTC. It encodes CASSFSTGADEQYF.

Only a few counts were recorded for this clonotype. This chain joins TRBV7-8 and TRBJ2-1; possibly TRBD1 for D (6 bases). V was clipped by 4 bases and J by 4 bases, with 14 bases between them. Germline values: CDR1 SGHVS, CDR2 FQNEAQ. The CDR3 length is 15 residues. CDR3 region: CASSSREGQYNEQFF. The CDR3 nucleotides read TGTGCCAGCAGCTCTAGAGAAGGACAGTACAATGAGCAGTTCTTC.